The clone carrying this T cell receptor beta chain was counted many times. Its target is not known. This sample is part of a study of neurological immune-mediated disorders. Study-wide results and caveats: Expansion of TCR clones was greatest in HTLV-1-associated myelopathy and smallest in multiple sclerosis, where it fell below that of healthy controls.

TCRdb independently ran MiXCR on the 5' RACE reads; one entry per CDR3 protein. The sample has tens of thousands of distinct CDR3 sequences, about a tenth seen once; the top ten hold roughly 7%. Trimming at V came to 4 bases and at J to 0 bases, leaving 5 bases not matched to a gene. Germline loops: CDR1 KGHDR, CDR2 SFDVKD. This CDR3 region has 17 residues. The V call is TRBV24-1, the J call TRBJ2-2; 9 nucleotides align to TRBD1. The receptor was derived from a woman in her 30s with HTLV-1-associated myelopathy (HAM/TSP). The specimen was PBMCs. CDR3 residues: CATSDPGQGSNTGELFF. CDR3 DNA: TGTGCCACCAGTGACCCGGGACAGGGTTCGAACACCGGGGAGCTGTTTTTT.